These 23 T cell receptor beta chains share one sample of origin, sequenced in a study of somatic mutations in cytotoxic T cells in rheumatoid arthritis. The protocol was immunoSEQ multiplex PCR, while the TCRdb copy is restricted to in-frame clones and leaves out a portion. There are around 20,000 clones in the sample; over 80% occur only once, and roughly 9.8% lies in the top ten. The sample consisted of CD8+ T cells sorted from blood. These TCRs come from a man in his late teens or twenties with rheumatoid arthritis.

The chain uses TRBV27 and TRBJ2-7; 12 bases fit TRBD2. From germline, CDR1 is MNHEY and CDR2 SMNVEV (reference sequence). Germline trimming cut 3 bases from V and 0 bases from J; bases unmatched to any gene: 0. CDR3 length: 15 amino acids. As DNA, the CDR3 is TGTGCCAGCAGTTTGACTAGCGGGAGCTCCTACGAGCAGTACTTC. Its protein is CASSLTSGSSYEQYF.

This clone was seen more than once but under ten times. The chain is built from TRBV12-1 and TRBJ2-5. TRBV12-1 is marked as a pseudogene. This CDR3 region has 11 residues. The DNA for the CDR3 is TGTAACGGGCGGCGGAGTCGCACCCAGTACTTC. Amino acids: CNGRRSRTQYF.

This chain uses TRBV4-1 with TRBJ2-1; 7 nucleotides match TRBD1. Per the germline V gene, CDR1 is MGHRA and CDR2 is YSYEKL. V lost 0 bases, J lost 8 bases, and 10 bases stayed unmatched. The CDR3 contains 16 residues. CDR3 region: CASSQEKGRGWDEQFF. The CDR3 DNA follows: TGCGCCAGCAGCCAAGAAAAGGGCAGGGGGTGGGATGAGCAGTTCTTC.

This clone was seen only a few times. This chain connects TRBV5-1 to TRBJ1-1, with 9 nucleotides matching TRBD1. Germline V gene data show CDR1 as SGHRS and CDR2 as YFSETQ. The CDR3 is 16 amino acids. The ends lost 4 bases at V and 3 bases at J; junction bases unmatched: 10. The CDR3 region has the DNA TGCGCCAGCAGCGTGGTCTTCCGGGACAGGGACACTGAAGCTTTCTTT. The encoded protein is CASSVVFRDRDTEAFF.

This chain uses TRBV30 with TRBJ2-7; 7 nucleotides line up with TRBD1. The CDR3 length is 14 residues. In germline, CDR1 is GTSNPN, CDR2 SVGIG (reference sequence). After removal of 0 bases from V and 3 bases from J, the junction contained 5 bases not matched to a gene. CDR3 amino acids: CAWSVMPGGYEQYF. The CDR3 DNA follows: TGTGCCTGGAGTGTAATGCCAGGGGGCTACGAGCAGTACTTC.

The gene calls are TRBV4-3 and TRBJ1-4, with 8 bases aligning to TRBD1. The CDR3 loop spans 16 amino acids. Trimming at V came to 0 bases and at J to 8 bases, leaving 8 bases not matched to a gene. Germline V gene sequence: CDR1 LGHNA, CDR2 YSLEER. CDR3 residues: CASSQDRSRGREKLFF. CDR3 coding DNA: TGCGCCAGCAGCCAAGATAGGAGCAGGGGGCGGGAAAAACTGTTTTTT.

The chain is built from TRBV6-1 and TRBJ2-2, with 7 positions matching TRBD1. After removal of 4 bases from V and 4 bases from J, the junction contained 9 bases not matched to a gene. The CDR3 has 16 residues. Per the germline V gene, CDR1 is MNHNS and CDR2 is SASEGT. CDR3 sequence: CASSGLEGQITGELFF. The CDR3 region has the DNA TGTGCCAGCAGTGGTCTCGAGGGACAGATCACCGGGGAGCTGTTTTTT.

The rearrangement uses TRBV7-9 and TRBJ2-7; 10 bases are a match to TRBD1. Losses at the gene ends were 5 bases for V and 4 bases for J; bases not matched to a gene: 11. This CDR3 has 16 amino acids. Germline-derived CDR1 and CDR2 are SEHNR and FQNEAQ (reference sequence). CDR3 coding DNA: TGTGCCAGCAGCCCAGTTGGAGGACAGGGGGAGTACGAGCAGTACTTC. Protein sequence: CASSPVGGQGEYEQYF.

The rearrangement uses TRBV7-9 and TRBJ2-5; no firm D call. In germline, CDR1 is SEHNR, CDR2 FQNEAQ (reference sequence). The CDR3 has 17 residues. Trimming took off 5 bases at V and 2 bases at J, with 21 bases between the two ends. Here the CDR3 DNA reads TGTGCCAGCAGCCCATCCCCCTTTCTGCCCCTTCAAGAGACCCAGTACTTC. Its translation: CASSPSPFLPLQETQYF.

This clone was recorded only once. This rearrangement joins TRBV4-3 to TRBJ2-4; D is unclear. Germline V gene lookup returns CDR1 LGHNA and CDR2 YSLEER. V was pared by 5 bases and J by 10 bases, with 12 bases between. This CDR3 has 12 residues. In DNA form, the CDR3 reads TGCGCCAGCAGCTCACCCCAGAATATTCAGTACTTC. This codes for CASSSPQNIQYF.

The CDR3 nucleotides read TGTGCCAGCAGTTTACAGGGGAGGGGGACTGAAGCTTTCTTT. Its translation: CASSLQGRGTEAFF. The chain combines TRBV27 with TRBJ1-1; D may be TRBD1 (6 bases). CDR3 size: 14 residues. V lost 2 bases to trimming and J lost 5 bases, with 12 bases between them. Germline V CDR1 and CDR2: MNHEY, SMNVEV (reference sequence).

The chain employs TRBV27 and TRBJ1-1, with D unclear. Germline values: CDR1 MNHEY, CDR2 SMNVEV (reference sequence). This CDR3 is built from 13 residues. The V end was cut by 8 bases, the J end by 0 bases, with 10 bases between. CDR3 sequence (DNA): TGTGCCAGCCGAATCAACGTGAACACTGAAGCTTTCTTT. Translating gives CASRINVNTEAFF.

This clone has just one count. This chain connects TRBV15 to TRBJ1-1; TRBD1 matches 7 bases. Germline-derived CDR1 and CDR2 are LNHNV and YYDKDF (reference sequence). The CDR3 is 14 residues long. V dropped 5 bases and J dropped 3; count of bases not matched to a gene: 6. Here the CDR3 DNA reads TGTGCCACCAGCTTATCAGGGGGGTACACTGAAGCTTTCTTT. Translated, it gives CATSLSGGYTEAFF.

The V gene is TRBV30, the J gene TRBJ2-7; 11 nucleotides match TRBD2. The junction had 5 bases not matched to a gene; V was cut back by 3 bases and J by 4 bases. Germline V CDR1 and CDR2: GTSNPN, SVGIG (reference sequence). The CDR3 loop spans 14 amino acids. CDR3 coding DNA: TGTGCCTGGAGAGACTGGACTAGCGGGTACGAGCAGTACTTC. Its translation is CAWRDWTSGYEQYF. Drawing the rest from reference TRBV30 and TRBJ2-7, the complete variable domain is SQTIHQWPATLVQPVGSPLSLECTVEGTSNPNLYWYRQAAGRGLQLLFYSVGIGQISSEVPQNLSASRPQDRQFILSSKKLLLSDSGFYLCAWRDWTSGYEQYFGPGTRLTVT.

This rearrangement joins TRBV28 to TRBJ1-2; D possibly corresponds to TRBD1 (5 bases). Germline V gives CDR1 MDHEN, CDR2 SYDVKM. This CDR3 is built from 14 residues. Between the trimmed V and J ends, which lost 5 bases and 5 bases, there was a span of 15 bases. The DNA for the CDR3 is TGTGCCAGCAGTATCAGGGTAACGGGGTATGGCTACACCTTC. Translation gives CASSIRVTGYGYTF.

This chain connects TRBV5-4 to TRBJ2-5, with 7 positions matching TRBD1. After removal of 2 bases from V and 0 bases from J, the junction contained 1 base not matched to a gene. This CDR3 region has 14 residues. The V gene's germline CDR1 is SGHNT and CDR2 YYREEE (reference sequence). In DNA form, the CDR3 reads TGTGCCAGCAGCTTAGGGACAGACCAAGAGACCCAGTACTTC. Translating it yields CASSLGTDQETQYF.

The chain carries TRBV28 and TRBJ1-1; no reliable D call. Per the germline V gene, CDR1 is MDHEN and CDR2 is SYDVKM. Deletions cut 4 bases from V and 0 bases from J, with 12 bases between. The CDR3 totals 15 residues. CDR3 loop: CASSSLGGLNTEAFF. DNA of the CDR3: TGTGCCAGCAGTTCTCTGGGTGGTCTGAACACTGAAGCTTTCTTT.

The chain employs TRBV28 and TRBJ2-7; tentative D call: TRBD2 (6 bases). The V and J ends lost 3 bases and 4 bases respectively, with 16 bases between them. CDR3 length: 15 amino acids. In germline, CDR1 is MDHEN, CDR2 SYDVKM. In nucleotides, the CDR3 is TGTGCCAGCAGTTTCGACCGGGACTTGGGATACGAGCAGTACTTC. Amino acid sequence: CASSFDRDLGYEQYF. The entire variable domain, with the rest obtained from reference TRBV28 and TRBJ2-7, is as follows: DVKVTQSSRYLVKRTGEKVFLECVQDMDHENMFWYRQDPGLGLRLIYFSYDVKMKEKGDIPEGYSVSREKKERFSLILESASTNQTSMYLCASSFDRDLGYEQYFGPGTRLTVT.

The rearrangement uses TRBV5-4 and TRBJ1-1; no reliable D call. This CDR3 spans 12 amino acids. Trimming removed 0 bases at V and 9 bases at J, with 9 bases between. Germline lookup yields CDR1 SGHNT and CDR2 YYREEE (reference sequence). This chain's CDR3 is CASSLGIDQAFF. CDR3 in DNA: TGTGCCAGCAGCTTGGGAATCGATCAAGCTTTCTTT.

The chain employs TRBV7-6 and TRBJ2-6; D is unclear. V lost 3 bases and J lost 0, with 9 bases in between. Germline CDR1 SGHVS, CDR2 FNYEAQ. The CDR3 is 16 amino acids. In nucleotides, the CDR3 is TGTGCCAGCAGCTTCGAACAAAACTCTGGGGCCAACGTCCTGACTTTC. As protein: CASSFEQNSGANVLTF.

This chain links TRBV7-6 with TRBJ2-1, with D unclear. Trimming stripped 5 bases from V and 8 bases from J, with 13 bases between. Per the germline V gene, CDR1 is SGHVS and CDR2 is FNYEAQ. The CDR3 extends over 13 amino acids. This CDR3 is CASSPIPGDEQFF. CDR3 sequence (DNA): TGTGCCAGCAGCCCCATCCCTGGGGATGAGCAGTTCTTC. Full variable domain (remainder filled in from reference TRBV7-6 and TRBJ2-1): GAGVSQSPRYKVTKRGQDVALRCDPISGHVSLYWYRQALGQGPEFLTYFNYEAQQDKSGLPNDRFSAERPEGSISTLTIQRTEQRDSAMYRCASSPIPGDEQFFGPGTRLTVL.

The genes are TRBV7-9 and TRBJ1-2; perhaps TRBD1 as D (6 bases). Germline V lookup: CDR1 SEHNR, CDR2 FQNEAQ (reference sequence). V was shortened by 5 bases and J by 4 bases, with 17 bases between the two germline ends. This CDR3 has 15 amino acids. The CDR3 reads CASSLKGGLPYGYTF. CDR3 coding DNA: TGTGCCAGCAGCCTAAAAGGGGGGCTCCCCTATGGCTACACCTTC. The whole variable domain, remainder taken from reference TRBV7-9 and TRBJ1-2, is DTGVSQNPRHKITKRGQNVTFRCDPISEHNRLYWYRQTLGQGPEFLTYFQNEAQLEKSRLLSDRFSAERPKGSFSTLEIQRTEQGDSAMYLCASSLKGGLPYGYTFGSGTRLTVV.

The genes are TRBV5-8 and TRBJ2-3, with D possibly matching TRBD1 (7 bases). Germline V gives CDR1 SGHTS, CDR2 YDEGEE. The CDR3 extends over 16 amino acids. V was pared by 5 bases and J by 2 bases, with 18 bases between. CDR3 nucleotides: TGTGCCAGCAGTCCTAAAGACAGGGACTCCACAGATACGCAGTATTTT. This translates into CASSPKDRDSTDTQYF.